This passage covers 2 T cell receptor beta chains from one sample sequenced in a study of control samples from healthy donors and cancer patients (TCRdb year 2020). The receptor library was made with the immunoSEQ multiplex PCR assay. TCRdb retrieved this table from immuneACCESS and kept in-frame rearrangements only. Not all clones are present; in checked studies, unresolved V genes account for under half, and no reason is known for the remainder. This sample comprises some 89,000 clones, approximately 86% of them detected only once. The ten largest clones capture under 25% of the sample. The sample was blood. The receptor set was obtained from a young man in good health.

The chain carries TRBV29-1 and TRBJ2-2; 10 positions agree with TRBD1. Germline trimming cut 7 bases from V and 5 bases from J; bases unmatched to any gene: 4. The CDR3 runs 13 residues. Germline V CDR1 and CDR2: SQVTM, ANQGSEA. CDR3 residues: CSARTGGTGELFF. For the CDR3, the DNA is TGCAGCGCTCGGACAGGGGGTACCGGGGAGCTGTTTTTT.

The chain joins TRBV6-5 to TRBJ2-3; 13 nucleotides match TRBD2. Germline assignment: CDR1 MNHEY and CDR2 SVGAGI. Trimming cost V 7 bases and J 2 bases; bases outside gene matches: 3. The CDR3 extends over 15 amino acids. CDR3 sequence: CASMGLAGTTDTQYF. As DNA, the CDR3 is TGTGCCAGCATGGGACTAGCGGGGACCACAGATACGCAGTATTTT.